These 19 T cell receptor beta chains originate from one sample sequenced in a study of cytomegalovirus exposure and HLA in healthy donors. The assay was immunoSEQ multiplex PCR, and TCRdb's table has in-frame clones only and misses some. The sample includes about 160,000 clones, roughly 80% of them seen just once. The specimen sequenced was PBMCs. The origin of the receptors is a man aged 25-40 years in good health and CMV-seropositive.

The sample holds a few counts of this clone. The V gene is TRBV19, the J gene TRBJ1-2; 9 bases map to TRBD1. The V segment lost 5 bases and the J segment 4 bases; nucleotides outside the gene matches: 8. CDR1 and CDR2 from the germline V gene are LNHDA and SQIVND (reference sequence). The CDR3 has 15 amino acids. The CDR3 loop is CASSPGQGSGYGYTF. In DNA form, the CDR3 reads TGTGCCAGTAGTCCCGGACAGGGGTCAGGCTATGGCTACACCTTC.

The CDR3 protein is CASRPGASNSPLHF. DNA for the CDR3: TGCGCCAGCAGACCAGGGGCCTCGAATTCACCCCTCCACTTT. The rearrangement uses TRBV10-1 and TRBJ1-6, with TRBD1 as a possible D gene (6 bases). Trimming pared 6 bases from V and 7 bases from J, leaving 13 bases between. CDR1 WNHNN and CDR2 SYGVQD come from the germline V gene (reference sequence). CDR3 length: 14 amino acids.

The chain combines TRBV27 with TRBJ2-1; 10 bases are shared with TRBD1. The CDR3 loop spans 18 amino acids. The V and J ends lost 5 bases and 6 bases, in that order; junction bases with no gene match: 16. Germline CDR1 MNHEY, CDR2 SMNVEV (reference sequence). The CDR3 DNA sequence: TGTGCCAGCAGTGTAAACCGGGACAGGGGTTTCTTGGCCAATGAGCAGTTCTTC. Translated: CASSVNRDRGFLANEQFF.

The chain joins TRBV11-2 to TRBJ2-2; 9 bases match TRBD1. CDR1 is SGHAT, CDR2 FQNNGV, per germline. This CDR3 has 15 residues. With V trimmed by 4 bases and J by 1 base, 1 base remained unmatched. Here the CDR3 reads CASSSDRGNTGELFF. Written as DNA, the CDR3 is TGTGCCAGCAGCTCGGACAGGGGGAACACCGGGGAGCTGTTTTTT.

The chain employs TRBV5-6 and TRBJ1-2; D gene unclear. CDR1 is SGHDT and CDR2 is YYEEEE in the germline V gene. The length of the CDR3 is 14 residues. Trimming took 0 bases from V and 0 from J, leaving 6 bases between them. The CDR3 spells CASSLGQSNYGYTF. For the CDR3, the DNA is TGTGCCAGCAGCTTGGGCCAGTCTAACTATGGCTACACCTTC. The whole variable domain, filled in from reference TRBV5-6 and TRBJ1-2, reads DAGVTQSPTHLIKTRGQQVTLRCSPKSGHDTVSWYQQALGQGPQFIFQYYEEEERQRGNFPDRFSGHQFPNYSSELNVNALLLGDSALYLCASSLGQSNYGYTFGSGTRLTVV.

The V call is TRBV9, the J call TRBJ2-1; TRBD2 aligns across 13 bases. The CDR3 sequence is 18 residues long. V lost 4 bases, J lost 2 bases, and 9 bases stayed unmatched. Germline CDR1 SGDLS, CDR2 YYNGEE. The CDR3 protein is CASSLRTSGGGPYNEQFF. CDR3 DNA: TGTGCCAGCAGCCTTAGGACTAGCGGGGGTGGCCCCTACAATGAGCAGTTCTTC.

The V and J genes are TRBV5-6 and TRBJ2-2; D remains ambiguous. There are 16 residues in the CDR3. Trimming took off 0 bases at V and 1 base at J, with 10 bases between the two ends. The germline V gene has CDR1 SGHDT and CDR2 YYEEEE. As DNA, the CDR3 is TGTGCCAGCAGCTTGGAACCTACTAAGAACACCGGGGAGCTGTTTTTT. Its translation: CASSLEPTKNTGELFF.

Here the CDR3 DNA reads TGTGCCAGCAGTGAAGCTGTGGGTCTAGAGTACTTC. Residues: CASSEAVGLEYF. The chain joins TRBV6-1 to TRBJ2-7, with D unresolved. The CDR3 has 12 residues. The germline CDR1 and CDR2 sequences are MNHNS and SASEGT. Trimming cost V 0 bases and J 11 bases, with 11 bases left between them.

This clone was found a few times. The rearrangement uses TRBV7-3 and TRBJ1-6, with a tentative D call TRBD1 (5 bases). Germline V gene sequence: CDR1 SGHTA, CDR2 FQGTGA. V lost 3 bases, J lost 7 bases, and 7 bases lay in between. The CDR3 extends over 13 amino acids. The CDR3 coding sequence is TGTGCCAGCAGCTTGGCAGGGAATTCACCCCTCCACTTT. It codes for CASSLAGNSPLHF.

V is TRBV19 and J is TRBJ1-2; D possibly corresponds to TRBD1 (5 bases). V shed 5 bases and J shed 2 bases, with 9 bases lying between them. This CDR3 comprises 13 residues. Germline CDR1 LNHDA, CDR2 SQIVND (reference sequence). The DNA of the CDR3 is TGTGCCAGTAGTGAGGGACTGAACTATGGCTACACCTTC. Encoded protein: CASSEGLNYGYTF.

The chain couples TRBV2 to TRBJ2-7, with unresolved D. CDR1 is SNHLY and CDR2 is FYNNEI in the germline V gene. Trimming shortened V by 7 bases and J by 6 bases, and 13 bases separated the two germline ends. The CDR3 totals 12 residues. CDR3 nucleotides: TGTGCCAGCAAACAGTTAAGGATCGAGCAGTACTTC. This gives the protein CASKQLRIEQYF.

The genes are TRBV18 and TRBJ2-3, with D perhaps TRBD1 (6 bases). The CDR3 consists of 15 residues. V was clipped by 3 bases and J by 3 bases, with 13 bases between them. Germline V gene data show CDR1 as KGHSH and CDR2 as LQKENI. CDR3 bases: TGTGCCAGCTCACCCCCAAACAGGGAAACAGATACGCAGTATTTT. Protein product: CASSPPNRETDTQYF.

The V call is TRBV29-1, the J call TRBJ2-7, with 13 bases that match TRBD2. There are 16 residues in the CDR3. Per the germline V gene, CDR1 is SQVTM and CDR2 is ANQGSEA. Germline trimming cut 5 bases from V and 6 bases from J; bases unmatched to any gene: 13. CDR3 region: CSVPRDGLAGEVEQYF. The CDR3 nucleotides are TGCAGCGTTCCCCGAGATGGACTAGCGGGGGAGGTCGAGCAGTACTTC.

This chain links TRBV7-2 with TRBJ1-2; D is uncertain. Germline lookup yields CDR1 SGHTA and CDR2 FQGNSA. V shed 5 bases and J shed 9 bases, with 10 bases lying between them. This CDR3 has 11 amino acids. CDR3 nucleotides: TGTGCCAGCAGCGGCGGAAGAAGCTACACCTTC. Its translation: CASSGGRSYTF.

The chain recombines TRBV7-8 with TRBJ1-4, with 8 bases aligning to TRBD1. This CDR3 has 16 residues. V gave up 5 bases and J gave up 2 bases; unmatched junction bases: 7. Germline V gene data show CDR1 as SGHVS and CDR2 as FQNEAQ. CDR3 coding DNA: TGTGCCAGCAGCCAGGACAGGGTGGATACTAATGAAAAACTGTTTTTT. Its protein product is CASSQDRVDTNEKLFF.

The DNA for the CDR3 is TGTGCCAGCAGCCGCCCCCCGGGAGTGAACGAGCAGTACTTC. It is translated as CASSRPPGVNEQYF. The V and J genes are TRBV7-9 and TRBJ2-7; TRBD2 is a possible D gene (6 bases). V lost 5 bases and J lost 5, with 16 bases in between. Germline loops: CDR1 SEHNR, CDR2 FQNEAQ (reference sequence). The CDR3 is 14 residues long.

A word on this clone: The same CDR3 can be traced to other DNA sequences in this sample. V is TRBV6-5 and J is TRBJ1-1, with 8 bases that match TRBD1. Looked up from germline, CDR1 is MNHEY and CDR2 is SVGAGI. Unmatched junction bases numbered 0, after V lost 0 bases and J lost 0 bases. The CDR3 runs to 15 residues. CDR3 loop: CASSYSTGVNTEAFF. In DNA, the CDR3 is TGTGCCAGCAGTTACTCGACAGGGGTGAACACTGAAGCTTTCTTT.

The rearrangement links TRBV4-2 to TRBJ1-1; D not resolved. V lost 0 bases and J 5 bases, leaving 10 bases between the germline ends. Per the germline V gene, CDR1 is LGHNA and CDR2 is YNFKEQ. The CDR3 consists of 14 residues. CDR3 sequence (DNA): TGTGCCAGCAGCCAAGATCTACAGACGACTGAAGCTTTCTTT. It yields the protein CASSQDLQTTEAFF.

This chain links TRBV9 with TRBJ2-3; D gene uncertain. Germline V gene lookup returns CDR1 SGDLS and CDR2 YYNGEE. The CDR3 covers 14 residues. V lost 4 bases, J lost 4 bases, and 13 bases lay in between. The CDR3: CASSPLGGPDTQYF. CDR3 bases: TGTGCCAGCAGCCCCCTCGGCGGCCCAGATACGCAGTATTTT.